This TCR beta chain was sequenced during a study of memory CD4+ T cells and cytomegalovirus serostatus. The sort gate was single viable CD3+CD4+CD8-CD45RO+ cells for memory CD4+ T cells. CMV serostatus came from serum IgG against pp150, pp28, p38, p52. The CDR3 is made up of 14 amino acids. Germline CDR1 reads SGHVS; CDR2 reads FNYEAQ. J was trimmed by 5 bases and V by 3 bases; bases with no gene match: 4. Original processing methods: Out-of-frame sequences were removed, leaving 2,000,000 or so distinct TCRbeta sequences. The repertoire was sequenced with immunoSEQ multiplex PCR; TCRdb's copy has only in-frame clones and lacks some. Clone size and the V and J calls come from that table; the DNA yielded D and trimming. The table has approximately 60,000 clones, 70% to 75% seen once; the top ten hold approximately 2.6%.

The sequenced material came from memory CD4+ T cells from blood. The chain has TRBV7-6 and TRBJ2-3, with 8 bases identical to TRBD2. This sequence was found in an adult in good health and CMV-seropositive. CDR3 in amino acids: CASSLEAGGDTQYF. CDR3 sequence (DNA): TGTGCCAGCAGCTTGGAGGCGGGGGGAGATACGCAGTATTTT.